Listed here are 25 T cell receptor beta chains from one sample, sequenced in a study of blood T cell repertoires in COVID-19. Clones were sequenced by immunoSEQ multiplex PCR, and TCRdb holds only the in-frame ones, with some missing. The sample includes 250,000 to 350,000 clones, around 90% of them seen just once. Sequencing input: PBMCs or T cells enriched from blood (not recorded which). Every receptor here comes from a woman between 18 and 30 years old with acute COVID-19.

The chain recombines TRBV10-1 with TRBJ1-5; D perhaps matches TRBD1 (5 bases). Germline values: CDR1 WNHNN, CDR2 SYGVQD (reference sequence). Trimming took 4 bases from V and 2 from J, leaving 9 bases between them. The CDR3 runs 14 residues. CDR3 in DNA: TGCGCCAGCAGTGGGGCAGGGCGCAATCAGCCCCAGCATTTT. Its translation is CASSGAGRNQPQHF.

The chain uses TRBV5-1 and TRBJ2-5, with 9 bases that match TRBD2. The CDR3 covers 15 residues. With 1 base clipped from V and 3 bases from J, the junction kept 4 bases outside the gene matches. CDR1 and CDR2 from the germline V gene are SGHRS and YFSETQ. The CDR3 loop reads CASSLSSSGKETQYF. Written as DNA, the CDR3 is TGCGCCAGCAGCTTGTCGTCTAGCGGGAAAGAGACCCAGTACTTC. Together with reference TRBV5-1 and TRBJ2-5, the CDR3 gives the full variable domain: KAGVTQTPRYLIKTRGQQVTLSCSPISGHRSVSWYQQTPGQGLQFLFEYFSETQRNKGNFPGRFSGRQFSNSRSEMNVSTLELGDSALYLCASSLSSSGKETQYFGPGTRLLVL.

The rearrangement links TRBV7-9 to TRBJ2-1; D gene ambiguous. The germline V and J ends were trimmed by 2 bases and 9 bases, with 17 bases remaining between them. The CDR3 is 15 amino acids. From germline, CDR1 is SEHNR and CDR2 FQNEAQ (reference sequence). In nucleotides, the CDR3 is TGTGCCAGCAGCTTATTTAAGCGCCTCCGCGGTGAGCAGTTCTTC. This translates into CASSLFKRLRGEQFF.

This sequence joins TRBV4-2 and TRBJ2-3, with 7 bases that match TRBD1. The V and J ends lost 1 base and 0 bases, in that order; junction bases with no gene match: 4. The CDR3 is 16 amino acids. CDR1 LGHNA and CDR2 YNFKEQ come from the germline V gene. The CDR3 nucleotides are TGTGCCAGCAGCCAAGCCAGGGGGTCTAGCACAGATACGCAGTATTTT. Its protein is CASSQARGSSTDTQYF.

This chain joins TRBV28 and TRBJ1-2, with 11 bases aligning to TRBD1. The trim removed 3 bases at V and 4 bases at J, leaving 10 bases unmatched. This CDR3 contains 17 residues. From germline, CDR1 is MDHEN and CDR2 SYDVKM. The CDR3: CASSFPPPGQGGYGYTF. As DNA, the CDR3 is TGTGCCAGCAGTTTCCCTCCCCCGGGACAGGGGGGCTATGGCTACACCTTC.

This clone was seen once. This rearrangement joins TRBV7-2 to TRBJ2-1; D not resolved. The ends were cut back, 4 bases at V and 9 bases at J, with 16 bases in the middle. The CDR3 is made up of 14 amino acids. Germline CDR1 reads SGHTA; CDR2 reads FQGNSA. CDR3 DNA: TGTGCCAGCAGCTCTGCCGGAAGTAGAGGTGAGCAGTTCTTC. The encoded protein is CASSSAGSRGEQFF. Together with reference TRBV7-2 and TRBJ2-1, the CDR3 gives the full variable domain: GAGVSQSPSNKVTEKGKDVELRCDPISGHTALYWYRQSLGQGLEFLIYFQGNSAPDKSGLPSDRFSAERTGGSVSTLTIQRTQQEDSAVYLCASSSAGSRGEQFFGPGTRLTVL.

CDR3 region: CSVLTGGDYGYTF. For the CDR3, the DNA is TGCAGCGTTCTGACAGGGGGAGACTATGGCTACACCTTC. The V and J genes are TRBV29-1 and TRBJ1-2; 9 bases agree with TRBD1. V lost 5 bases, J lost 3 bases, and 4 bases stayed unmatched. Germline lookup yields CDR1 SQVTM and CDR2 ANQGSEA. The CDR3 totals 13 residues.

The V call is TRBV11-2, the J call TRBJ2-1, with 8 nucleotides matching TRBD2. The V gene's germline CDR1 is SGHAT and CDR2 FQNNGV. V gave up 0 bases and J gave up 4 bases; unmatched junction bases: 8. CDR3 size: 17 residues. As DNA, the CDR3 is TGTGCCAGCAGCTTAGATCTTGCGGGAGGTCCATACAATGAGCAGTTCTTC. Translation gives CASSLDLAGGPYNEQFF. The full variable domain, rest sourced from reference TRBV11-2 and TRBJ2-1, is EAGVAQSPRYKIIEKRQSVAFWCNPISGHATLYWYQQILGQGPKLLIQFQNNGVVDDSQLPKDRFSAERLKGVDSTLKIQPAKLEDSAVYLCASSLDLAGGPYNEQFFGPGTRLTVL.

The chain is built from TRBV5-5 and TRBJ1-2; D is perhaps TRBD1 (6 bases). The CDR3 runs to 15 residues. Trimming cost V 1 base and J 4 bases, with 14 bases left between them. CDR1 SGHKS and CDR2 YYEKEE come from the germline V gene (reference sequence). The CDR3 here is CASSLTDRRVYGYTF. CDR3 DNA sequence: TGTGCCAGCAGCTTGACTGACAGGCGAGTCTATGGCTACACCTTC.

This clone was detected only a few times. The chain uses TRBV28 and TRBJ1-5; TRBD1 aligns across 9 bases. Germline CDR1 MDHEN, CDR2 SYDVKM. With V trimmed by 2 bases and J by 6 bases, 14 bases remained unmatched. The CDR3 covers 18 residues. CDR3 residues: CASSLLTGGYDGRQPQHF. Written as DNA, the CDR3 is TGTGCCAGCAGTTTACTGACAGGGGGTTATGACGGACGTCAGCCCCAGCATTTT.

The chain links TRBV29-1 to TRBJ1-1, with 10 bases fitting TRBD1. Germline trimming cut 6 bases from V and 0 bases from J; bases unmatched to any gene: 10. Looked up from germline, CDR1 is SQVTM and CDR2 is ANQGSEA. The CDR3 extends over 16 amino acids. The CDR3 sequence is CSVRTGTGALNTEAFF. The CDR3 nucleotides read TGCAGCGTCCGGACCGGGACAGGGGCCCTGAACACTGAAGCTTTCTTT.

This CDR3 is CASSLGQGQETQYF. For the CDR3, the DNA is TGTGCCAGCAGTTTAGGACAGGGTCAAGAGACCCAGTACTTC. The chain couples TRBV27 to TRBJ2-5, with TRBD1 matching over 8 bases. Germline V gene data show CDR1 as MNHEY and CDR2 as SMNVEV (reference sequence). This CDR3 is 14 amino acids long. V gave up 2 bases and J gave up 2 bases; unmatched junction bases: 1.

CDR3 sequence reads: CASSQDQDRNNSPLHF. CDR3 DNA: TGTGCCAGCAGCCAAGATCAGGACAGGAATAATTCACCCCTCCACTTT. The rearrangement uses TRBV3-1 (or the pseudogene TRBV3-2) and TRBJ1-6; 7 positions match TRBD1. This CDR3 contains 16 residues. Per germline, CDR1 LGHDT and CDR2 YNNKEL (reference sequence). V dropped 0 bases and J dropped 5; count of bases not matched to a gene: 4.

This rearrangement joins TRBV27 to TRBJ2-5, with TRBD2 matching over 7 bases. Losses at the gene ends were 4 bases for V and 2 bases for J; bases not matched to a gene: 4. The CDR3 sequence is 14 residues long. CDR1 is MNHEY, CDR2 SMNVEV, per germline (reference sequence). The CDR3 bases are TGTGCCAGCAGTTCGGGACTACCACAAGAGACCCAGTACTTC. It translates to CASSSGLPQETQYF.

The chain is built from TRBV11-2 and TRBJ2-1; 10 bases are shared with TRBD1. CDR3 size: 15 residues. Germline CDR1 is SGHAT and CDR2 is FQNNGV. V shed 2 bases, J shed 6 bases, and the junction held 4 bases outside the gene matches. Here the CDR3 reads CASSLLRTGGNEQFF. The DNA for the CDR3 is TGTGCCAGCAGCTTATTAAGGACAGGGGGCAATGAGCAGTTCTTC.

The rearrangement uses TRBV5-8 and TRBJ2-5; TRBD1 matches 11 bases. The ends lost 1 base at V and 4 bases at J; junction bases unmatched: 6. Germline V gives CDR1 SGHTS, CDR2 YDEGEE. There are 16 residues in the CDR3. CDR3 sequence reads: CASSLYRGQGGETQYF. In DNA, the CDR3 is TGTGCCAGCAGCTTGTATAGGGGACAGGGGGGAGAGACCCAGTACTTC.

This sequence joins TRBV11-3 and TRBJ1-1, with D uncertain. Between the trimmed V and J ends, which lost 4 bases and 4 bases, there was a span of 7 bases. This CDR3 has 12 amino acids. CDR1 is SGHNT and CDR2 is YENEEA in the germline V gene. Written as DNA, the CDR3 is TGTGCCAGCAGCTCCTACGCCACTGAAGCTTTCTTT. Encoded protein: CASSSYATEAFF.

The chain has TRBV30 and TRBJ1-4; 7 nucleotides line up with TRBD1. This CDR3 comprises 14 residues. V lost 1 base, J lost 8 bases, and 7 bases stayed unmatched. The germline CDR1 and CDR2 sequences are GTSNPN and SVGIG (reference sequence). CDR3 loop: CAWSATGDGEKLFF. CDR3 nucleotides: TGTGCCTGGAGTGCAACAGGGGACGGGGAAAAACTGTTTTTT.

J is TRBJ1-1 and V is TRBV28; D uncertain. Trimming took 4 bases from V and 0 from J, leaving 12 bases between them. The germline V gene has CDR1 MDHEN and CDR2 SYDVKM. The CDR3 totals 15 residues. CDR3 region: CASSSSQMMNTEAFF. In DNA, the CDR3 is TGTGCCAGCAGTTCAAGTCAGATGATGAACACTGAAGCTTTCTTT.

This clone has only one observation. J is TRBJ2-7 and V is TRBV29-1, with TRBD2 matching 11 bases. Per the germline V gene, CDR1 is SQVTM and CDR2 is ANQGSEA. Trimming at V came to 4 bases and at J to 5 bases, leaving 10 bases not matched to a gene. The CDR3 covers 15 residues. The chain's CDR3 is CSVGALAGVGNEQYF. The DNA of the CDR3 is TGCAGCGTTGGGGCACTAGCGGGAGTAGGGAACGAGCAGTACTTC.

The rearrangement links TRBV27 to TRBJ2-4; 7 positions match TRBD2. Germline V gene lookup returns CDR1 MNHEY and CDR2 SMNVEV (reference sequence). The CDR3 runs 18 residues. With V trimmed by 6 bases and J by 3 bases, 17 bases remained unmatched. The CDR3 DNA reads as TGTGCCAGCAGCACGGCCTTATCTTACCTAGCGGACAAAAACATTCAGTACTTC. Translation gives CASSTALSYLADKNIQYF.

As to this clone: The same CDR3 can be traced to other DNA sequences in this sample. The chain links TRBV27 to TRBJ1-1; unclear D gene. The length of the CDR3 is 13 residues. V was cut by 0 bases and J by 1 base, with 3 bases left in between. Germline-derived CDR1 and CDR2 are MNHEY and SMNVEV (reference sequence). The chain's CDR3 is CASSLSRNTEAFF. The CDR3 DNA reads TGTGCCAGCAGTTTATCCAGGAACACTGAAGCTTTCTTT.

The chain combines TRBV30 with TRBJ2-3, with D possibly matching TRBD1 (6 bases). Germline V gives CDR1 GTSNPN, CDR2 SVGIG (reference sequence). This CDR3 is 14 amino acids long. Trimming pared 5 bases from V and 2 bases from J, leaving 14 bases between. CDR3 coding DNA: TGTGCCTGGGGGGGCATTACCGCCACAGATACGCAGTATTTT. Translated, it gives CAWGGITATDTQYF. The whole variable domain, remainder taken from reference TRBV30 and TRBJ2-3, is SQTIHQWPATLVQPVGSPLSLECTVEGTSNPNLYWYRQAAGRGLQLLFYSVGIGQISSEVPQNLSASRPQDRQFILSSKKLLLSDSGFYLCAWGGITATDTQYFGPGTRLTVL.

The chain joins TRBV6-5 to TRBJ2-7, with D tentatively TRBD1 (5 bases). The CDR3 length is 15 residues. Germline V gene data show CDR1 as MNHEY and CDR2 as SVGAGI. Trimming cost V 4 bases and J 6 bases, with 19 bases left between them. This CDR3 is CASSSLDSRKSEQYF. In DNA, the CDR3 is TGTGCCAGCAGTTCATTAGACAGTCGCAAGTCCGAGCAGTACTTC.

The chain joins TRBV4-2 to TRBJ2-7; 10 bases map to TRBD2. Germline V gene lookup returns CDR1 LGHNA and CDR2 YNFKEQ. Trimming at V came to 4 bases and at J to 7 bases, leaving 13 bases not matched to a gene. The CDR3 runs to 16 residues. CDR3 residues: CASSLSPGTSDEEQYF. CDR3 DNA: TGTGCCAGCAGCCTATCACCCGGGACTAGCGATGAAGAGCAGTACTTC.